This is a list of T cell receptor beta chains from one sample in a study of blood T cell repertoires in COVID-19. The method was immunoSEQ multiplex PCR; TCRdb's version includes in-frame clones alone and lacks a portion of them. Of 150,000 to 250,000 clones in the sample, roughly 84% are singletons; the top ten hold roughly 7%. Sequencing was performed on PBMCs or T cells enriched from blood (not recorded which). These receptors were obtained from a man aged 35-49 years who had recovered from COVID-19. CDR3s include the opening cysteine and the closing phenylalanine or tryptophan. The order of the fields is J gene, V gene, clone size, D gene, CDR3 protein, CDR3 DNA. The D gene is left open where the match is weak. Size is omitted from some rows. Given values are once, few, many or a class for expanded clones.

>TRBJ2-1|TRBV6-4|-|TRBD1
CASRTGPPEDEQFF
TGTGCCAGCAGGACAGGGCCCCCCGAGGATGAGCAGTTCTTC
>TRBJ1-6|TRBV19|-|-
CASTSGQTAGSPLHF
TGTGCCAGTACCTCGGGACAAACCGCTGGTTCACCCCTCCACTTT
>TRBJ2-7|TRBV5-1|-|TRBD1
CASSPTPQGASYEQYF
TGCGCCAGCAGCCCTACCCCGCAGGGGGCTTCCTACGAGCAGTACTTC
>TRBJ1-3|TRBV18|-|-
CASSPLGGPDSGNTIYF
TGTGCCAGCTCACCACTGGGGGGGCCGGACTCTGGAAACACCATATATTTT
>TRBJ1-1|TRBV27|-|TRBD1
CASSRDRGPLTEAFF
TGTGCCAGCAGCCGGGACAGGGGGCCCCTCACTGAAGCTTTCTTT
>TRBJ2-5|TRBV2|-|-
CASSEWAGAGTQYF
TGTGCCAGCAGTGAATGGGCGGGGGCAGGGACCCAGTACTTC
>TRBJ2-2|TRBV10-2|-|-
CASRTTGNTGELFF
TGCGCCAGCAGGACGACAGGGAACACCGGGGAGCTGTTTTTT
>TRBJ2-7|TRBV4-2|-|-
CASSQERTESYEQYF
TGTGCCAGCAGCCAAGAAAGAACAGAGTCCTACGAGCAGTACTTC
>TRBJ2-7|TRBV4-2|-|TRBD2
CASSQDSGGAYEQYF
TGTGCCAGCAGCCAGGATAGCGGGGGGGCCTACGAGCAGTACTTC
>TRBJ2-7|TRBV10-1|-|TRBD2
CASSDSGGVYEQYF
TGCGCCAGCAGTGATTCGGGGGGAGTCTACGAGCAGTACTTC
>TRBJ2-7|TRBV3-1/TRBV3-2|-|-
CASSQDEVPIYEQYF
TGTGCCAGCAGCCAAGATGAGGTGCCGATCTACGAGCAGTACTTC
>TRBJ1-1|TRBV6-6|-|TRBD1
CASSYRQGRSTEAFF
TGTGCCAGCAGTTACCGACAGGGCCGGAGCACTGAAGCTTTCTTT
>TRBJ1-6|TRBV19|few|-
CASSITAAGNSPLHF
TGTGCCAGTAGTATCACCGCCGCGGGGAATTCACCCCTCCACTTT
>TRBJ2-3|TRBV4-3|-|TRBD2
CASSQGVLAGWADTQYF
TGCGCCAGCAGCCAAGGAGTGCTAGCGGGGTGGGCAGATACGCAGTATTTT
>TRBJ1-3|TRBV3-1/TRBV3-2|few|TRBD1
CASSQGQGFANTIYF
TGTGCCAGCAGCCAGGGACAGGGATTCGCAAACACCATATATTTT
>TRBJ1-2|TRBV29-1|-|TRBD1
CSVPTGFNYGYTF
TGCAGCGTCCCGACAGGGTTTAACTATGGCTACACCTTC
>TRBJ1-4|TRBV5-4|-|-
CASSLGGTNEKLFF
TGTGCCAGCAGCTTGGGAGGAACTAATGAAAAACTGTTTTTT
>TRBJ1-2|TRBV19|few|TRBD1
CASSPRTGENFNYGYTF
TGTGCCAGTAGTCCACGGACAGGGGAAAATTTCAACTATGGCTACACCTTC
>TRBJ1-2|TRBV28|-|TRBD1
CASSILGQPYGYTF
TGTGCCAGCAGCATACTGGGACAGCCTTATGGCTACACCTTC
>TRBJ2-2|TRBV10-2|-|TRBD2
CASRDTSGGLGGELFF
TGCGCCAGCAGGGATACTAGCGGGGGGCTCGGCGGGGAGCTGTTTTTT
>TRBJ1-3|TRBV5-1|-|TRBD1
CASSLGSRDSSGNTIYF
TGCGCCAGCAGCTTAGGAAGCCGGGACAGCTCTGGAAACACCATATATTTT
>TRBJ2-1|TRBV12-3/TRBV12-4|-|-
CASGQNNEQFF
TGTGCCAGCGGACAGAACAATGAGCAGTTCTTC
>TRBJ2-4|TRBV12-3/TRBV12-4|-|TRBD1
CASSRTGKDIQYF
TGTGCCAGCAGCCGGACAGGAAAGGACATTCAGTACTTC
>TRBJ1-5|TRBV18|-|-
CASSRGLNQPQHF
TGTGCCAGCTCACGGGGACTAAACCAGCCCCAGCATTTT
>TRBJ1-1|TRBV30|-|-
CAWHRGRNTEAFF
TGTGCCTGGCATAGGGGCCGAAACACTGAAGCTTTCTTT
>TRBJ2-5|TRBV5-4|-|TRBD2
CASSLDGAGGGRETQYF
TGTGCCAGCAGCTTGGATGGCGCGGGGGGAGGTAGAGAGACCCAGTACTTC
>TRBJ1-6|TRBV5-4|-|-
CASSRGGYNSPLHF
TGTGCCAGCAGCCGGGGAGGATATAATTCACCCCTCCACTTT
>TRBJ2-1|TRBV7-2|-|-
CASSLRGLYNEQFF
TGTGCCAGCAGCTTAAGAGGACTCTACAATGAGCAGTTCTTC
>TRBJ2-1|TRBV4-1|-|-
CASSQEGHRQIRNEQFF
TGCGCCAGCAGCCAAGAAGGGCACCGACAGATCAGGAATGAGCAGTTCTTC
>TRBJ2-7|TRBV6-2/TRBV6-3|many|TRBD2
CASSPVSDGGADEQYF
TGTGCCAGCAGTCCCGTATCGGACGGGGGGGCAGACGAGCAGTACTTC
>TRBJ1-2|TRBV4-3|-|TRBD1
CASSQDRGQTYGYTF
TGCGCCAGCAGCCAAGATAGGGGACAGACCTATGGCTACACCTTC
>TRBJ2-5|TRBV4-3|-|-
CASSPVREETQYF
TGCGCCAGCAGCCCCGTCCGCGAAGAGACCCAGTACTTC
>TRBJ1-1|TRBV28|few|TRBD1
CASSSQGAGIEAFF
TGTGCCAGCAGTTCGCAGGGGGCCGGGATCGAAGCTTTCTTT
>TRBJ1-1|TRBV6-2/TRBV6-3|-|TRBD1
CASSYSSRGWDTEAFF
TGTGCCAGCAGTTACTCGAGCAGGGGGTGGGACACTGAAGCTTTCTTT
>TRBJ1-2|TRBV18|-|-
CASSTRVAGYTF
TGTGCCAGCTCAACCAGGGTTGCGGGCTACACCTTC
>TRBJ1-5|TRBV5-6|-|TRBD1
CASSLGGQGDQPQHF
TGTGCCAGCAGCTTGGGGGGACAGGGTGATCAGCCCCAGCATTTT